The next 14 T cell receptor beta chains were all read from a single sample in a study of T cells in Graves' hyperthyroidism and ophthalmopathy. Amplified regions were TCR beta CDR3 sequences from RNA transcripts. The TCR CDR3 was amplified in a first-round RT-PCR using the HTBI primer set. TCRdb reanalysed the multiplex PCR reads using MiXCR and keeps one entry per CDR3 protein. The sample carries fewer than 700,000 distinct CDR3 sequences, roughly 17% recorded once. The sample consisted of blood. The origin of the receptors is a woman aged 18-30 years with Graves' ophthalmopathy.

This clonotype has a handful of counts. As DNA, the CDR3 is TGTGCCAGCAGTGAAGGGCCGTTGAACACTGAAGCTTTCTTT. Protein sequence: CASSEGPLNTEAFF. V usage is TRBV6-1 and J usage is TRBJ1-1; D is uncertain. V was trimmed by 1 base and J by 0 bases, leaving 6 bases between them. The CDR3 spans 14 residues. The germline CDR1 and CDR2 sequences are MNHNS and SASEGT.

CDR3 DNA sequence: TGTGCCAGCAGCCCCAGCGCTTATACACAAGAGACCCAGTACTTC. As protein: CASSPSAYTQETQYF. J is TRBJ2-5 and V is TRBV27; D ambiguous. The CDR3 runs 15 residues. V was cut by 6 bases and J by 2 bases, with 16 bases left in between. Germline V CDR1 and CDR2: MNHEY, SMNVEV (reference sequence).

This clonotype has ten or more counts. Its ends do not fully match the called genes, so a read error is possible. The chain employs TRBV27 and TRBJ1-1, with D possibly TRBD1 on 6 matching bases. CDR3 size: 14 residues. Germline V gene sequence: CDR1 MNHEY, CDR2 SMNVEV (reference sequence). The CDR3 DNA reads TGCGCCAGCAGCTTGGGGGGCGCGAACACTGAAGCTTTCTTT. Encoded protein: CASSLGGANTEAFF.

The rearrangement links TRBV5-1 to TRBJ2-2; 11 nucleotides match TRBD2. CDR3 length equals 16 residues. Germline values: CDR1 SGHRS, CDR2 YFSETQ. V shed 4 bases, J shed 5 bases, and the junction held 7 bases outside the gene matches. DNA of the CDR3: TGCGCCAGCAGCGCGCTGACTAGCGGGACTACCGGGGAGCTGTTTTTT. This sequence encodes CASSALTSGTTGELFF.

This clonotype was observed many times. The chain combines TRBV7-8 with TRBJ2-3, with 14 bases that match TRBD2. Unmatched junction bases numbered 3, after V lost 4 bases and J lost 3 bases. The CDR3 length is 16 residues. Germline CDR1 SGHVS, CDR2 FQNEAQ. The CDR3 region has the DNA TGTGCCAGCAGCTCGTGGACTAGCGGGGGGACAGATACGCAGTATTTT. Amino acids: CASSSWTSGGTDTQYF.

The table lists this clonotype with many counts. J is TRBJ2-5 and V is TRBV20-1, with D perhaps TRBD1 (5 bases). This CDR3 has 12 amino acids. The V gene's germline CDR1 is DFQATT and CDR2 SNEGSKA (reference sequence). Trimming shortened V by 6 bases and J by 4 bases, and 12 bases separated the two germline ends. The DNA for the CDR3 is TGCAGTGCAGGGGCGCGAATAGAGACCCAGTACTTC. It is translated as CSAGARIETQYF.

In this sample, this clonotype turned up a few times. V and J are TRBV6-1 and TRBJ1-5; weak D call: TRBD1 (5 bases). Trimming took off 5 bases at V and 6 bases at J, with 14 bases between the two ends. This CDR3 has 14 residues. Germline CDR1 and CDR2: MNHNS and SASEGT. CDR3 loop: CASSPRVSGQPQHF. The DNA of the CDR3 is TGTGCCAGCAGTCCCAGGGTGAGCGGTCAGCCCCAGCATTTT.

This clonotype showed up just a few times. The chain employs TRBV27 and TRBJ1-2; possibly TRBD1 for D (5 bases). The CDR3 has 16 residues. Per germline, CDR1 MNHEY and CDR2 SMNVEV (reference sequence). The ends were cut back, 7 bases at V and 3 bases at J, with 21 bases in the middle. The CDR3 nucleotides are TGTGCCAGCAAGGGTTTTCGGGGCCCTCTCGACTATGGCTACACCTTC. Translated: CASKGFRGPLDYGYTF.

This clonotype was picked up many times. This chain connects TRBV13 to TRBJ2-7; maybe TRBD1 (6 bases). CDR3 size: 14 residues. V lost 2 bases and J 7 bases, leaving 15 bases between the germline ends. Germline V gene sequence: CDR1 PRHDT, CDR2 FYEKMQ (reference sequence). CDR3 sequence (DNA): TGTGCCAGCAGCTTATCACTGGGGGCAAGGGAGCAGTACTTC. Amino acid sequence: CASSLSLGAREQYF.

This chain connects TRBV27 to TRBJ2-1; D tentatively reads TRBD1 or TRBD2 (5 bases each). The CDR3 loop spans 15 amino acids. Germline assignment: CDR1 MNHEY and CDR2 SMNVEV (reference sequence). With 5 bases removed from V and 9 bases from J, the gap between germline ends came to 20 bases. The CDR3 DNA reads as TGTGCCAGCAGTATGCTCGAGTGGGGGTCCGGTGAGCAGTTCTTC. Translated, it gives CASSMLEWGSGEQFF.

The chain is built from TRBV12-3 or TRBV12-4 and TRBJ2-2; 12 bases are shared with TRBD2. CDR3 length: 16 amino acids. V trimming: 6 bases; J trimming: 7 bases; junction bases outside the gene matches: 9. In DNA, the CDR3 is TGTGCCAGCAGCCCCCGACTAGCGGGAGCGGGCGGGGAGCTGTTTTTT. Protein sequence: CASSPRLAGAGGELFF.

This clonotype came up many times. The chain has TRBV7-9 and TRBJ2-1, with 10 bases fitting TRBD2. The CDR3 has 16 amino acids. J lost 5 bases, V lost 4 bases, and 8 bases had no gene match. The germline gives CDR1 SEHNR, CDR2 FQNEAQ (reference sequence). CDR3 sequence (DNA): TGTGCCAGCAGCTATCGGCTAGCGGGAGAAAACAATGAGCAGTTCTTC. Protein sequence: CASSYRLAGENNEQFF.

This clonotype was detected only a few times. The gene calls are TRBV5-5 and TRBJ1-2; 10 bases map to TRBD1. The J segment lost 1 base and the V segment lost 4 bases, leaving 10 bases of the junction unmatched. The CDR3 runs 17 residues. Germline CDR1 reads SGHKS; CDR2 reads YYEKEE (reference sequence). The CDR3 sequence: CASSLLGTGDINYGYTF. CDR3 DNA sequence: TGTGCCAGCAGCCTACTTGGGACAGGGGACATTAACTATGGCTACACCTTC.

This clonotype was picked up many times. CDR3 sequence (DNA): TGCAGTGCTAGAGGGGGGGGACAGGGGAACACTGAAGCTTTCTTT. This translates into CSARGGGQGNTEAFF. The chain combines TRBV20-1 with TRBJ1-1; the match to TRBD1 covers 9 bases. The CDR3 loop spans 15 amino acids. V gave up 1 base and J gave up 1 base; unmatched junction bases: 4. Germline V lookup: CDR1 DFQATT, CDR2 SNEGSKA (reference sequence).